This record covers a single T cell receptor (beta chain). Patients were newly diagnosed with stage II-IVA oral cavity squamous cell carcinoma without prior systemic or radiation treatment. Cohort: HPV-negative, locally advanced oral cavity squamous cell carcinoma patients. No culture or expansion preceded analysis of these blood cells. This specimen comes from a study of neoadjuvant anti-PD-1 for oral cavity cancer. CDR1 and CDR2 (germline): MNHNS, SASEGT. Unmatched junction bases numbered 5, after V lost 7 bases and J lost 3 bases. This CDR3 is built from 15 residues. Most PBMC samples had roughly 0.45 ug input DNA in six replicates. Data came from immunoSEQ multiplex PCR; TCRdb stores just in-frame clones and leaves some out. The sample has approximately 6,700 clones; about 78% are singletons.

The chain joins TRBV6-1 to TRBJ2-3; TRBD2 aligns across 12 bases. This TCR derives from a person between 40 and 80 years old with oral cavity squamous cell carcinoma. Sample: PBMCs, taken before nivolumab (anti-PD-1) treatment. DNA for the CDR3: TGTGCCAGCATTACTAGCGGGGGGCGAACAGATACGCAGTATTTT. It yields the protein CASITSGGRTDTQYF.